These 24 T cell receptor beta chains came from one sample sequenced in a study of CD8 T cells in ankylosing spondylitis. TCRdb redid the calling of the 5' RACE reads with MiXCR, one entry per CDR3 protein. The sample lists 350,000 or so distinct CDR3 sequences, 14% to 15% occurring once. Sequencing was performed on blood, either unsorted or a sorted T cell fraction (not recorded which). The receptor set was obtained from a male donor with ankylosing spondylitis or in good health (not recorded which).

This clonotype was counted between two and nine times. The V and J genes are TRBV15 and TRBJ1-3; 9 bases agree with TRBD1. Germline-derived CDR1 and CDR2 are LNHNV and YYDKDF (reference sequence). The CDR3 runs 16 residues. The junction had 7 bases not matched to a gene; V was cut back by 5 bases and J by 2 bases. CDR3: CATSGGQGRTGNTIYF. In DNA, the CDR3 is TGTGCCACCAGCGGGGGACAGGGACGTACTGGAAACACCATATATTTT.

This clonotype was detected a few times. CDR3 loop: CASSFGALRYEQYF. The CDR3 DNA follows: TGTGCCAGCAGCTTTGGGGCCCTCCGTTACGAGCAGTACTTC. The chain employs TRBV11-2 and TRBJ2-7; D possibly corresponds to TRBD1 (5 bases). Germline V CDR1 and CDR2: SGHAT, FQNNGV. With 3 bases removed from V and 4 bases from J, the gap between germline ends came to 13 bases. The CDR3 is made up of 14 amino acids.

This clonotype was found a few times. The limits of the CDR3 on the DNA are not certain, so only TCRdb's listed CDR3 is given. This rearrangement joins TRBV12-3 or TRBV12-4 to TRBJ2-1; the table's D call TRBD2 went unverified against the DNA. 12 amino acids form the CDR3, both terminal residues included. CDR3 protein: CASSTSPGLAFF.

The chain joins TRBV15 to TRBJ1-3, with D uncertain. The CDR3 loop spans 16 amino acids. Germline assignment: CDR1 LNHNV and CDR2 YYDKDF (reference sequence). V lost 0 bases, J lost 1 base, and 10 bases lay in between. The CDR3 DNA follows: TGTGCCACCAGCAGAGATCGGGTGTTTTCTGGAAACACCATATATTTT. This gives the protein CATSRDRVFSGNTIYF.

The chain has TRBV5-1 and TRBJ2-7, with D possibly TRBD1 on 5 matching bases. In germline, CDR1 is SGHRS, CDR2 YFSETQ. The germline V and J ends were trimmed by 0 bases and 5 bases, with 12 bases remaining between them. The CDR3 length is 14 residues. The CDR3 loop is CASSLEQEGDEQYF. Here the CDR3 DNA reads TGCGCCAGCAGCTTGGAGCAGGAAGGGGACGAGCAGTACTTC. Filled out from reference TRBV5-1 and TRBJ2-7, the complete variable domain reads KAGVTQTPRYLIKTRGQQVTLSCSPISGHRSVSWYQQTPGQGLQFLFEYFSETQRNKGNFPGRFSGRQFSNSRSEMNVSTLELGDSALYLCASSLEQEGDEQYFGPGTRLTVT.

The chain has TRBV4-2 and TRBJ2-1; no definite D call. The CDR3 spans 19 residues. Trimming shortened V by 0 bases and J by 6 bases, and 24 bases separated the two germline ends. Germline CDR1 is LGHNA and CDR2 is YNFKEQ. The CDR3 reads CASSQDRLAVRLDGNEQFF. The CDR3 region has the DNA TGTGCCAGCAGCCAAGATCGGCTCGCGGTAAGGCTAGACGGCAATGAGCAGTTCTTC.

This chain uses TRBV10-3 with TRBJ2-3; D might be TRBD2 (5 bases). CDR1 and CDR2 (germline): ENHRY, SYGVKD. V shed 7 bases and J shed 2 bases, with 10 bases lying between them. The CDR3 is 13 residues long. The CDR3 reads CAIMGVFTDTQYF. The CDR3 DNA is TGTGCCATCATGGGAGTATTCACAGATACGCAGTATTTT.

J is TRBJ2-1 and V is TRBV18; TRBD2 aligns across 8 bases. V lost 3 bases and J lost 2; bases outside the gene matches: 12. The CDR3 has 18 amino acids. Germline CDR1 is KGHSH and CDR2 is LQKENI. CDR3: CASSPPVTVSGTYNEQFF. The CDR3 coding sequence is TGTGCCAGCTCACCCCCGGTCACAGTTAGCGGGACCTACAATGAGCAGTTCTTC.

The rearrangement uses TRBV5-6 and TRBJ2-7; D not resolved. Germline V CDR1 and CDR2: SGHDT, YYEEEE. This CDR3 has 15 amino acids. V was cut by 5 bases and J by 3 bases, with 18 bases left in between. This chain's CDR3 is CASSRWTPLHYEQYF. The CDR3 DNA is TGTGCCAGCAGTCGGTGGACCCCACTCCACTACGAGCAGTACTTC.

This clonotype was counted a few times. The chain links TRBV6-5 to TRBJ2-1; tentative D call: TRBD2 (5 bases). CDR3 size: 15 residues. The V gene lost 4 bases and the J gene lost 1 base, with 11 bases spanning the gap. CDR1 and CDR2 from the germline V gene are MNHEY and SVGAGI. CDR3 bases: TGTGCCAGCAGTTTCTCCCTAGCATCCTACAATGAGCAGTTCTTC. It encodes CASSFSLASYNEQFF.

CDR3 sequence (DNA): TGTGCTAGTGCCCTGGGAGATGAGCAGTTCTTC. Translating it yields CASALGDEQFF. The chain has TRBV12-5 and TRBJ2-1; TRBD2 is a possible D gene (5 bases). The CDR3 is made up of 11 amino acids. Germline-derived CDR1 and CDR2 are LGHNT and FRNRAP. V was trimmed by 7 bases and J by 8 bases, leaving 9 bases between them.

This clonotype came up a few times. The chain carries TRBV11-3 and TRBJ2-1, with 11 bases that match TRBD2. This CDR3 spans 13 amino acids. CDR1 is SGHNT, CDR2 YENEEA, per germline. Trimming at V came to 4 bases and at J to 9 bases, leaving 2 bases not matched to a gene. CDR3 nucleotides: TGTGCCAGCAGCTATAGCGGGAGGGGTGAGCAGTTCTTC. Translation: CASSYSGRGEQFF.

The chain uses TRBV27 and TRBJ2-1; D is possibly TRBD2 (6 bases). CDR3 size: 15 residues. CDR1 and CDR2 from the germline V gene are MNHEY and SMNVEV (reference sequence). Deletions cut 5 bases from V and 6 bases from J, with 17 bases between. The CDR3 protein is CASSLWGDPSNEQFF. CDR3 in DNA: TGTGCCAGCAGTCTTTGGGGGGACCCATCCAATGAGCAGTTCTTC.

The gene calls are TRBV10-3 and TRBJ2-1; possibly TRBD1 for D (5 bases). Trimming stripped 8 bases from V and 8 bases from J, with 19 bases between. CDR3 length equals 14 residues. CDR1 ENHRY and CDR2 SYGVKD come from the germline V gene. The CDR3 reads CAIGGAQMNHEQFF. In DNA, the CDR3 is TGTGCCATCGGTGGGGCCCAGATGAACCATGAGCAGTTCTTC.

The table lists this clonotype with a few counts. The chain carries TRBV2 and TRBJ2-2; 8 positions match TRBD1. Trimming took 4 bases from V and 6 from J; bases not matched to a gene: 7. There are 15 residues in the CDR3. Germline V gives CDR1 SNHLY, CDR2 FYNNEI. DNA for the CDR3: TGTGCCAGCAGTGCCTGGACAGGGAGTCCCGGGGAGCTGTTTTTT. This translates into CASSAWTGSPGELFF. The whole variable domain, remainder taken from reference TRBV2 and TRBJ2-2, is EPEVTQTPSHQVTQMGQEVILRCVPISNHLYFYWYRQILGQKVEFLVSFYNNEISEKSEIFDDQFSVERPDGSNFTLKIRSTKLEDSAMYFCASSAWTGSPGELFFGEGSRLTVL.

This clonotype has a count of ten or more. The chain couples TRBV7-2 to TRBJ2-2; D ambiguous. Germline V CDR1 and CDR2: SGHTA, FQGNSA. This CDR3 contains 15 residues. V was shortened by 0 bases and J by 0 bases, with 5 bases between the two germline ends. CDR3 sequence reads: CASSLATTNTGELFF. The CDR3 coding sequence is TGTGCCAGCAGCTTAGCGACCACGAACACCGGGGAGCTGTTTTTT.

This clonotype was seen a few times. For the CDR3, the DNA is TGTGCCAGCTCACCAAGGGACACCGGGGAGCTGTTTTTT. It specifies CASSPRDTGELFF. The chain employs TRBV18 and TRBJ2-2, with D unclear. This CDR3 region has 13 residues. With 2 bases removed from V and 3 bases from J, the gap between germline ends came to 4 bases. Germline V gene sequence: CDR1 KGHSH, CDR2 LQKENI.

V gene TRBV6-6 combines with J gene TRBJ2-2; D call uncertain. V was pared by 8 bases and J by 5 bases, with 9 bases between. The germline V gene encodes CDR1 MNHNY and CDR2 SVGAGI (reference sequence). This CDR3 is 12 amino acids long. CDR3 region: CASGQTTGELFF. In DNA form, the CDR3 reads TGTGCCAGCGGGCAGACGACCGGGGAGCTGTTTTTT.

CDR3 in amino acids: CSADRGFQPQHF. DNA for the CDR3: TGCAGTGCGGACAGGGGGTTTCAGCCCCAGCATTTT. V usage is TRBV20-1 and J usage is TRBJ1-5, with 10 bases aligning to TRBD1. The CDR3 has 12 residues. V lost 6 bases, J lost 6 bases, and 2 bases stayed unmatched. The germline V gene encodes CDR1 DFQATT and CDR2 SNEGSKA (reference sequence).

This rearrangement joins TRBV29-1 to TRBJ2-2, with 8 nucleotides matching TRBD1. Germline-derived CDR1 and CDR2 are SQVTM and ANQGSEA. This CDR3 has 14 residues. The V and J ends lost 8 bases and 5 bases, in that order; junction bases with no gene match: 10. The CDR3 loop reads CSSVQGAGTGELFF. Here the CDR3 DNA reads TGCAGCTCAGTCCAGGGGGCGGGGACCGGGGAGCTGTTTTTT.

The chain is built from TRBV20-1 and TRBJ2-1, with unresolved D. Looked up from germline, CDR1 is DFQATT and CDR2 is SNEGSKA (reference sequence). V dropped 2 bases and J dropped 7 bases, with 9 bases sitting between them. The CDR3 has 12 residues. CDR3 residues: CSARRSRNEQFF. CDR3 nucleotide sequence: TGCAGTGCTAGAAGATCTAGGAATGAGCAGTTCTTC.

This clonotype was recorded many times. The chain uses TRBV4-1 and TRBJ2-1, with TRBD2 matching over 10 bases. Trimming cost V 0 bases and J 3 bases; bases outside gene matches: 2. The CDR3 contains 16 residues. From germline, CDR1 is MGHRA and CDR2 YSYEKL. CDR3 sequence (DNA): TGCGCCAGCAGCCAAGAACGACTAGCGGGCTACAATGAGCAGTTCTTC. Its protein product is CASSQERLAGYNEQFF.

The chain recombines TRBV4-2 with TRBJ1-6, with unresolved D. Trimming pared 1 base from V and 8 bases from J, leaving 12 bases between. The CDR3 sequence is 15 residues long. Germline-derived CDR1 and CDR2 are LGHNA and YNFKEQ. The CDR3 reads CASSQVEHLHSPLHF. The DNA for the CDR3 is TGTGCCAGCAGCCAAGTCGAACATCTACATTCACCCCTCCACTTT.

The gene calls are TRBV12-3 or TRBV12-4 and TRBJ2-1, with D unclear. V was trimmed by 3 bases and J by 10 bases, leaving 7 bases between them. The CDR3 runs 11 residues. DNA of the CDR3: TGTGCCAGCAGTTTTGGTCCCGAGCAGTTCTTC. Protein sequence: CASSFGPEQFF.